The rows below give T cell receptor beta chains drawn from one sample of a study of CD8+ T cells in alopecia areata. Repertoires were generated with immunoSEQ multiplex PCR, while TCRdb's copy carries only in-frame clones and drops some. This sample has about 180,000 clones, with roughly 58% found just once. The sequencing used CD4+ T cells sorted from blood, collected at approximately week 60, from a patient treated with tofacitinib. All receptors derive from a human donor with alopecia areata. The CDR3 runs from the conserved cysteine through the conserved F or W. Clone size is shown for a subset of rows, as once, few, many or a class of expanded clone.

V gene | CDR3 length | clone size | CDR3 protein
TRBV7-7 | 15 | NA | CASSPGTGSSDTQYF
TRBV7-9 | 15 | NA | CASTPRRSQNTEAFF
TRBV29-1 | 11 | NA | CSVEQYTEAFF
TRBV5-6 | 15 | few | CASSLYAATPYEQYF
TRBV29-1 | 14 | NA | CSVEVRGLNTEAFF
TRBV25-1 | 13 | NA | CASSEQGYNEQFF
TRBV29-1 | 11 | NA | CSGQGLGGYTF
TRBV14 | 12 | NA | CASSHGDSEAFF
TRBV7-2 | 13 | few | CASSYIRNTEAFF
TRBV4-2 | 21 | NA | CASSQETIGALNGQGNQPQHF
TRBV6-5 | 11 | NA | CASSSRYGYTF
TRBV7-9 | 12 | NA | CASSLDSQTQYF
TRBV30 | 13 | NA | CAWSLAGAYGYTF
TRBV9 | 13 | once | CASSVQGLDGYTF
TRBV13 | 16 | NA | CASSRTSGGNTDTQYF
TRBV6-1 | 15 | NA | CASSELIRVVLGYTF
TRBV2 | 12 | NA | CASRENRGEAFF
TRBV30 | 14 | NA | CAWKTSGGGETQYF
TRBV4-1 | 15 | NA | CASSQITGRDHEQYF
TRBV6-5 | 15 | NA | CASRLDRDPYNEQFF
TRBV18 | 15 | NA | CASSPVNGLAETQYF
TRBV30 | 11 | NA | CAWSRGDTQYF
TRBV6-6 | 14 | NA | CASSYSQGNTEAFF
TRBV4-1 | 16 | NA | CASSQDYGRGQETQYF
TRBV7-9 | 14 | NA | CASSRGDSSYEQYF
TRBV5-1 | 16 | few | CASSLGEGSATGELFF
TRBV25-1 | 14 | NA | CASTVSGGTGELFF
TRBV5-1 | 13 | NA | CASSSLEGTEAFF
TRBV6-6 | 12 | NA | CASTESHYEQYF
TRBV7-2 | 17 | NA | CASSPRLKGTGANVLTF
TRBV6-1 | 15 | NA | CASTVTGGKYQPQHF
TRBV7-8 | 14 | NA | CASRQRALTDTQYF
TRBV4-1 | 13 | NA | CALGGARNSPLHF
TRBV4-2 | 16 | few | CASSQVQAGGRNEQFF
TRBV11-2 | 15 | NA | CASSPGTSGIETQYF
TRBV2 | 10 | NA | CASSVGRDAF
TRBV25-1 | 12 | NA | CASSAEGNEQFF
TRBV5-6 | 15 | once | CASSLFGDSIYGYTF
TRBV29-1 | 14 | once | CSVDIGQSGNTIYF
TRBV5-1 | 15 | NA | CASSESPGHGETQYF
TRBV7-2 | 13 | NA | CASTPGPTYEQYF
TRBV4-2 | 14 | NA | CASSQETPNYGYTF
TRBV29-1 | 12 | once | CSVAHPGNTIYF
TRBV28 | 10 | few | CASTQETQYF
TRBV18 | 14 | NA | CASSPTTWTEGAFF
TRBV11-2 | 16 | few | CASSPGQGQGEETQYF
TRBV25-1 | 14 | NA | CASSARGDFTEAFF
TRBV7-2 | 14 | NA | CASSFPGVTGELFF
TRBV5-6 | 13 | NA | CASSLVPRGGYTF
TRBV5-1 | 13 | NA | CASSFYLDTEAFF
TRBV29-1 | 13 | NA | CSVKGTGHEKLFF